The next 30 T cell receptor beta chains were all read from a single sample in a study of graft-versus-host responses after intestinal transplantation. TCRdb's table, derived via immunoSEQ multiplex PCR, lists solely in-frame clones and lacks some. The sample holds 15,000 to 20,000 clones, 38% seen once. Labeling with CFSE marked roughly 200,000 responder cells, which were plated with roughly 200,000 irradiated, violet-dye-labeled stimulator cells. The sequenced sample was alloreactive CD8+ T cells from a mixed lymphocyte reaction culture, obtained before intestinal transplant. Subset indicated: CFSE-low proliferating T cells sorted from approximately six-day pre-transplant mixed lymphocyte reaction (GvH or HvG direction). Receptors were obtained from a human patient who received an intestinal transplant.

The chain combines TRBV9 with TRBJ2-1, with D possibly being TRBD1 (5 bases). Trimming shortened V by 6 bases and J by 9 bases, and 13 bases separated the two germline ends. In germline, CDR1 is SGDLS, CDR2 YYNGEE. The CDR3 consists of 12 residues. The CDR3, as DNA: TGTGCCAGCAACGTCCAGGGTGGTGAGCAGTTCTTC. Its protein product is CASNVQGGEQFF.

This chain joins TRBV2 and TRBJ2-5, with D possibly matching TRBD1 (6 bases). The germline gives CDR1 SNHLY, CDR2 FYNNEI. The CDR3 runs 13 residues. The ends were cut back, 6 bases at V and 2 bases at J, with 10 bases in the middle. The CDR3 spells CASSWTEQETQYF. The DNA of the CDR3 is TGTGCCAGCAGCTGGACAGAACAAGAGACCCAGTACTTC.

This clone was seen more than once but under ten times. This sequence joins TRBV5-4 and TRBJ1-1; D may be TRBD1 (5 bases). CDR1 is SGHNT and CDR2 is YYREEE in the germline V gene (reference sequence). Trimming cost V 4 bases and J 0 bases, with 16 bases left between them. The CDR3 spans 16 residues. CDR3 nucleotides: TGTGCCAGCAGCCAAGATCTGGCAGGGCTGAACACTGAAGCTTTCTTT. Protein product: CASSQDLAGLNTEAFF.

This chain's CDR3 is CASSQAAGYYNEQFF. CDR3 DNA sequence: TGCGCCAGCAGCCAAGCGGCGGGATACTACAATGAGCAGTTCTTC. The chain has TRBV4-1 and TRBJ2-1, with D possibly being TRBD2 (6 bases). The CDR3 contains 15 residues. The germline V gene encodes CDR1 MGHRA and CDR2 YSYEKL. Deletions cut 1 base from V and 3 bases from J, with 10 bases between.

V is TRBV18 and J is TRBJ1-2, with 7 nucleotides matching TRBD1. In germline, CDR1 is KGHSH, CDR2 LQKENI. The CDR3 runs to 20 residues. After removal of 0 bases from V and 2 bases from J, the junction contained 18 bases not matched to a gene. This CDR3 reads CASSPPGGASVWAWNYGYTF. CDR3 coding DNA: TGTGCCAGCTCACCACCAGGGGGCGCGAGCGTCTGGGCTTGGAACTATGGCTACACCTTC.

The chain joins TRBV7-9 to TRBJ2-2; 7 positions match TRBD1. The CDR3 contains 15 residues. Germline trimming cut 2 bases from V and 4 bases from J; bases unmatched to any gene: 4. CDR1 is SEHNR and CDR2 is FQNEAQ in the germline V gene (reference sequence). CDR3 coding DNA: TGTGCCAGCAGCTTATCTCAGGGGGTCACCGGGGAGCTGTTTTTT. This translates into CASSLSQGVTGELFF.

This chain connects TRBV6-9 to TRBJ2-1; D is unresolved. The V end lost 7 bases, the J end lost 0 bases, and 10 bases lay between the germline ends. Germline V gene data show CDR1 as MNHGY and CDR2 as SVAAGI. CDR3 length: 14 amino acids. CDR3 region: CASTMFASYNEQFF. The CDR3 bases are TGTGCCAGCACCATGTTCGCCTCCTACAATGAGCAGTTCTTC.

The chain employs TRBV10-3 and TRBJ1-5, with a tentative D call TRBD1 (5 bases). This CDR3 contains 14 residues. The germline V gene encodes CDR1 ENHRY and CDR2 SYGVKD. Trimming left V 0 bases short and J 7 bases short, with 10 bases between. The CDR3 DNA sequence: TGTGCCATCAGTGAGTCGAAGGGGCCCCAGCCCCAGCATTTT. This encodes CAISESKGPQPQHF.

For this clone: This sample includes further DNA sequences coding for the same CDR3. The chain uses TRBV9 and TRBJ2-6; 7 positions agree with TRBD1. In germline, CDR1 is SGDLS, CDR2 YYNGEE. The J segment lost 4 bases and the V segment lost 4 bases, leaving 14 bases of the junction unmatched. The CDR3 is 18 amino acids. CDR3 loop: CASSNGQGVKGGANVLTF. CDR3 bases: TGTGCCAGCAGCAACGGCCAGGGGGTTAAGGGGGGGGCCAACGTCCTGACTTTC. Full variable domain (remainder filled in from reference TRBV9 and TRBJ2-6): DSGVTQTPKHLITATGQRVTLRCSPRSGDLSVYWYQQSLDQGLQFLIQYYNGEERAKGNILERFSAQQFPDLHSELNLSSLELGDSALYFCASSNGQGVKGGANVLTFGAGSRLTVL.

The J gene is TRBJ1-1, the V gene TRBV7-9, with 9 bases fitting TRBD1. The junction had 4 bases not matched to a gene; V was cut back by 5 bases and J by 0 bases. The CDR3 runs 15 residues. Looked up from germline, CDR1 is SEHNR and CDR2 is FQNEAQ (reference sequence). The CDR3 spells CASSPRDRVNTEAFF. CDR3 bases: TGTGCCAGCAGCCCCAGGGACAGGGTGAACACTGAAGCTTTCTTT.

There are a few counts of this clone. CDR3 amino acids: CASAPSGPELEQYF. CDR3 in DNA: TGTGCCAGCGCACCTAGCGGCCCAGAGCTCGAGCAGTACTTC. J is TRBJ2-7 and V is TRBV11-2; 7 positions agree with TRBD2. Trimming took 8 bases from V and 6 from J; bases not matched to a gene: 13. Germline V CDR1 and CDR2: SGHAT, FQNNGV. This CDR3 region has 14 residues.

This clone was seen a few times. V and J are TRBV6-9 and TRBJ1-5; D uncertain. The V end lost 3 bases, the J end lost 0 bases, and 9 bases lay between the germline ends. The CDR3 is made up of 15 amino acids. In germline, CDR1 is MNHGY, CDR2 SVAAGI. This CDR3 is CASSYSPNSNQPQHF. Here the CDR3 DNA reads TGTGCCAGCAGTTACTCGCCAAATAGCAATCAGCCCCAGCATTTT.

This clone showed up just a few times. This chain joins TRBV18 and TRBJ2-1; 10 nucleotides line up with TRBD2. The CDR3 covers 15 residues. The ends lost 3 bases at V and 8 bases at J; junction bases unmatched: 7. Germline CDR1 reads KGHSH; CDR2 reads LQKENI. CDR3 residues: CASSPGLASTDEQFF. DNA for the CDR3: TGTGCCAGCTCACCGGGACTAGCGAGTACAGATGAGCAGTTCTTC.

This clone has just a few counts. This chain uses TRBV2 with TRBJ1-2; D is perhaps TRBD1 (6 bases). The CDR3 has 17 residues. V lost 5 bases and J 7 bases, leaving 26 bases between the germline ends. CDR1 SNHLY and CDR2 FYNNEI come from the germline V gene. The CDR3 nucleotides read TGTGCCAGCAGTCAAACGAGACCGGGACACAGTAGGGGTGGCTACACCTTC. Translation gives CASSQTRPGHSRGGYTF.

The chain employs TRBV28 and TRBJ2-7; the match to TRBD2 covers 13 bases. With 5 bases clipped from V and 2 bases from J, the junction kept 6 bases outside the gene matches. The CDR3 runs 16 residues. Germline loops: CDR1 MDHEN, CDR2 SYDVKM. The CDR3 DNA reads as TGTGCCAGCAGTGGGACTAGCGGGATCACCCCCTACGAGCAGTACTTC. Amino acid sequence: CASSGTSGITPYEQYF.

This clone was counted a few times. This chain uses TRBV5-4 with TRBJ2-7, with 7 bases fitting TRBD1. The junction had 0 bases not matched to a gene; V was cut back by 0 bases and J by 6 bases. The CDR3 is 12 residues long. Germline loops: CDR1 SGHNT, CDR2 YYREEE (reference sequence). The CDR3 reads CASSLGQGEQYF. DNA for the CDR3: TGTGCCAGCAGCTTGGGACAGGGCGAGCAGTACTTC.

In this sample, this clone is medium-sized. The V call is TRBV27, the J call TRBJ2-4; 7 bases agree with TRBD1. Germline V gene sequence: CDR1 MNHEY, CDR2 SMNVEV (reference sequence). The V segment lost 8 bases and the J segment 14 bases; nucleotides outside the gene matches: 9. This CDR3 region has 11 residues. The CDR3 sequence: CASVDLGTEYF. The CDR3 DNA is TGTGCCAGCGTCGATCTCGGGACAGAGTACTTC.

The chain's CDR3 is CASSPTLAGEGYEQYF. In DNA, the CDR3 is TGTGCCAGCAGCCCGACTCTAGCGGGCGAGGGCTACGAGCAGTACTTC. The V gene is TRBV28, the J gene TRBJ2-7, with 8 positions matching TRBD2. This CDR3 has 16 amino acids. Germline loops: CDR1 MDHEN, CDR2 SYDVKM. J gave up 3 bases and V 6 bases, and 13 bases lay outside the gene matches. Supplemented by reference TRBV28 and TRBJ2-7, the full variable domain reads DVKVTQSSRYLVKRTGEKVFLECVQDMDHENMFWYRQDPGLGLRLIYFSYDVKMKEKGDIPEGYSVSREKKERFSLILESASTNQTSMYLCASSPTLAGEGYEQYFGPGTRLTVT.

This chain links TRBV20-1 with TRBJ2-2, with D unclear. Trimming shortened V by 7 bases and J by 9 bases, and 3 bases separated the two germline ends. This CDR3 is 8 amino acids long. Germline values: CDR1 DFQATT, CDR2 SNEGSKA (reference sequence). The CDR3 bases are TGCAGTGTCAGGGAGCTGTTTTTT. Amino acids: CSVRELFF.

In its sample, this clone was seen a few times. The rearrangement links TRBV11-2 to TRBJ1-2, with TRBD1 as a possible D gene (6 bases). Germline CDR1 is SGHAT and CDR2 is FQNNGV. This CDR3 has 15 amino acids. V gave up 1 base and J gave up 2 bases, with 11 bases separating them. DNA of the CDR3: TGTGCCAGCAGCTTAGCGCGCAGGGGAAACTATGGCTACACCTTC. Protein sequence: CASSLARRGNYGYTF.

This clone was counted only a few times. The V and J genes are TRBV11-2 and TRBJ2-1; 8 nucleotides align to TRBD2. The germline gives CDR1 SGHAT, CDR2 FQNNGV. This CDR3 is built from 16 residues. With 5 bases clipped from V and 6 bases from J, the junction kept 12 bases outside the gene matches. In DNA form, the CDR3 reads TGTGCCAGCAGCGCCCCTACCCGAGCGGGGGTCAATGAGCAGTTCTTC. It yields the protein CASSAPTRAGVNEQFF. Complete variable domain (other parts from reference TRBV11-2 and TRBJ2-1): EAGVAQSPRYKIIEKRQSVAFWCNPISGHATLYWYQQILGQGPKLLIQFQNNGVVDDSQLPKDRFSAERLKGVDSTLKIQPAKLEDSAVYLCASSAPTRAGVNEQFFGPGTRLTVL.

The rearrangement links TRBV4-3 to TRBJ1-2; D not resolved. The CDR3 loop spans 16 amino acids. In germline, CDR1 is LGHNA, CDR2 YSLEER. Trimming left V 0 bases short and J 4 bases short, with 15 bases between. The CDR3 sequence: CASSQEPVTGGYGYTF. CDR3 nucleotides: TGCGCCAGCAGCCAAGAACCCGTCACGGGCGGCTATGGCTACACCTTC.

This clone was seen more than once but under ten times. The chain couples TRBV5-1 to TRBJ1-1; D remains ambiguous. The length of the CDR3 is 12 residues. V lost 5 bases and J lost 1, with 6 bases in between. CDR1 and CDR2 (germline): SGHRS, YFSETQ. This CDR3 reads CASRETNTEAFF. CDR3 bases: TGCGCCAGCAGGGAGACGAACACTGAAGCTTTCTTT.

The J gene is TRBJ2-1, the V gene TRBV6-4; tentative D call: TRBD2 (5 bases). V was trimmed by 3 bases and J by 3 bases, leaving 9 bases between them. Germline CDR1 is MRHNA and CDR2 is SNTAGT. There are 14 residues in the CDR3. This CDR3 is CASSEGGSYNEQFF. CDR3 bases: TGTGCCAGCAGTGAAGGAGGTAGCTACAATGAGCAGTTCTTC.

The chain couples TRBV7-9 to TRBJ2-5; 8 bases agree with TRBD2. Trimming removed 2 bases from V and 5 bases from J; junction bases left unmatched: 10. Germline V gives CDR1 SEHNR, CDR2 FQNEAQ (reference sequence). The CDR3 sequence is 16 residues long. In DNA, the CDR3 is TGTGCCAGCAGCTTATACCCGGGAGGGCCACACGAGACCCAGTACTTC. Amino acid sequence: CASSLYPGGPHETQYF.

V gene TRBV10-2 combines with J gene TRBJ2-4, with 12 positions matching TRBD2. The CDR3 sequence is 18 residues long. Germline CDR1 WSHSY, CDR2 SAAADI. The junction had 8 bases not matched to a gene; V was cut back by 5 bases and J by 0 bases. The CDR3 spells CASSLRLAGVLAKNIQYF. The CDR3 DNA reads as TGCGCCAGCAGTCTTAGACTAGCGGGAGTTTTAGCCAAAAACATTCAGTACTTC.

In its sample, this clone was seen a few times. CDR3: CASSKGRTVLGLAGLHAYEQYF. The CDR3 DNA reads as TGTGCCAGCAGCAAGGGGCGGACAGTTCTGGGACTAGCGGGACTCCACGCCTACGAGCAGTACTTC. This chain connects TRBV21-1 to TRBJ2-7; TRBD2, as called in the table, went unchecked against the DNA. TRBV21-1 is a pseudogene segment. The CDR3 loop spans 22 amino acids.

The chain links TRBV25-1 to TRBJ2-1; 12 bases line up with TRBD2. V lost 4 bases, J lost 9 bases, and 10 bases stayed unmatched. The CDR3 extends over 16 amino acids. The germline CDR1 and CDR2 sequences are MGHDK and SYGVNS. The CDR3 reads CASSGRLAGDLGEQFF. CDR3 coding DNA: TGTGCCAGCAGTGGTCGACTAGCGGGAGATCTGGGTGAGCAGTTCTTC.

V usage is TRBV7-6 and J usage is TRBJ2-2; perhaps TRBD2 as D (6 bases). Germline V gene sequence: CDR1 SGHVS, CDR2 FNYEAQ. The CDR3 is 17 residues long. V was clipped by 1 base and J by 2 bases, with 14 bases between them. This chain's CDR3 is CASSLVGGIDNTGELFF. CDR3 DNA sequence: TGTGCCAGCAGCTTAGTGGGCGGGATCGATAACACCGGGGAGCTGTTTTTT.

This clone was counted between two and nine times. The chain uses TRBV27 and TRBJ2-1; 8 bases map to TRBD1. This CDR3 is built from 11 residues. Germline V gives CDR1 MNHEY, CDR2 SMNVEV (reference sequence). The V and J ends lost 8 bases and 7 bases, in that order; junction bases with no gene match: 1. The CDR3 sequence: CASQGANEQFF. CDR3 nucleotides: TGTGCCAGCCAGGGGGCGAATGAGCAGTTCTTC.